The rows below give T cell receptor beta chains drawn from one sample of a study of cytomegalovirus exposure and HLA in healthy donors. Clones were sequenced by immunoSEQ multiplex PCR, and TCRdb holds only the in-frame ones, with some missing. The sample has about 190,000 clones, almost 75% seen once. The specimen sequenced was PBMCs. The receptors were gathered from a woman aged 25 to 39 in good health and CMV-seropositive. The conserved cysteine and the conserved F or W are not part of the CDR3 here.

V gene: TRBV5-4; J gene: TRBJ2-1; CDR3 protein: ASSFAQRAYNEQF
V gene: TRBV6-1; J gene: TRBJ2-7; CDR3 protein: ASSGRSGGGGEQY
V gene: TRBV5-1; J gene: TRBJ2-5; CDR3 protein: ASSPTLGGETQY
V gene: TRBV5-1; J gene: TRBJ2-5; CDR3 protein: ASSLVTSGSLGETQY
V gene: TRBV11-1; J gene: TRBJ2-7; CDR3 protein: ASSPTVYSYEQY
V gene: TRBV10-1; J gene: TRBJ1-1; CDR3 protein: ASSESGRGYTEAF
V gene: TRBV5-1; J gene: TRBJ1-1; CDR3 protein: ASSWGQNTEAF
V gene: TRBV5-6; J gene: TRBJ2-3; CDR3 protein: ASSLIRTGNTDTQY
V gene: TRBV5-1; J gene: TRBJ2-1; CDR3 protein: ASSLREDDNEQF
V gene: TRBV5-1; J gene: TRBJ2-1; CDR3 protein: ASSGRLAGTYNEQF
V gene: TRBV10-3; J gene: TRBJ1-5; CDR3 protein: AISEWDSSNQPQH
V gene: TRBV11-2; J gene: TRBJ2-3; CDR3 protein: ASSFTSQTGGSTDTQY
V gene: TRBV2; J gene: TRBJ2-1; CDR3 protein: ASSPLELAGVQNEQF
V gene: TRBV5-1; J gene: TRBJ1-4; CDR3 protein: ASSLGGQGNEKLF
V gene: TRBV4-2; J gene: TRBJ2-1; CDR3 protein: ASSQEGQPEYNEQF
V gene: TRBV5-1; J gene: TRBJ2-7; CDR3 protein: ASCPRREGHEQY
V gene: TRBV27; J gene: TRBJ2-3; CDR3 protein: ASSLIAGGPTSTDTQY
V gene: TRBV10-3; J gene: TRBJ2-2; CDR3 protein: AISEQGYGELF
V gene: TRBV19; J gene: .; CDR3 protein: ASRDREYEQY
V gene: TRBV28; J gene: TRBJ1-1; CDR3 protein: ASSPYRGRDAEAF
V gene: TRBV28; J gene: TRBJ1-1; CDR3 protein: ASSWGRTEAF
V gene: TRBV5-1; J gene: TRBJ2-3; CDR3 protein: ASSPNADTQY
V gene: TRBV18; J gene: TRBJ2-1; CDR3 protein: ASSPQTGDNEQF
V gene: TRBV18; J gene: TRBJ2-5; CDR3 protein: ASSSIPSGTGGGKTQY
V gene: TRBV5-1; J gene: TRBJ1-1; CDR3 protein: ASSLRGQALTEAF
V gene: TRBV28; J gene: TRBJ1-4; CDR3 protein: ASSSLSSGEKLF
V gene: TRBV6-1; J gene: TRBJ2-4; CDR3 protein: ASSGTSGGLLAKNIQY
V gene: TRBV7-6; J gene: TRBJ2-5; CDR3 protein: ASSSGGRGGETQY
V gene: TRBV7-7; J gene: TRBJ2-3; CDR3 protein: ASSRTSGDADTQY
V gene: TRBV19; J gene: TRBJ2-7; CDR3 protein: ASSIDWRERGEQY
V gene: TRBV9; J gene: TRBJ2-7; CDR3 protein: ASSVVGLSYEQY
V gene: TRBV5-1; J gene: TRBJ2-5; CDR3 protein: ASSLGETGEQETQY
V gene: TRBV28; J gene: TRBJ2-7; CDR3 protein: ASSPLGGNPYEQY
V gene: TRBV19; J gene: TRBJ2-1; CDR3 protein: ASSIVLAGDEQF
V gene: TRBV27; J gene: TRBJ2-5; CDR3 protein: ASSAPRTGQETQY
V gene: TRBV27; J gene: TRBJ2-1; CDR3 protein: ASRNEDNEQF
V gene: TRBV6-5; J gene: TRBJ2-2; CDR3 protein: ASSYLTGMGGELF
V gene: TRBV7-2; J gene: TRBJ1-5; CDR3 protein: ASSSQGTTSNQPQH
V gene: TRBV6-1; J gene: TRBJ1-5; CDR3 protein: ASSDRQNQPQH
V gene: TRBV11-2; J gene: TRBJ2-7; CDR3 protein: ASSLEGAGATYEQY
V gene: TRBV1; J gene: TRBJ2-7; CDR3 protein: TSSQDTAGAREQY
V gene: TRBV28; J gene: TRBJ2-7; CDR3 protein: ASNPAAGGPYEQY
V gene: TRBV7-9; J gene: TRBJ2-7; CDR3 protein: SSSAQGSEQY
V gene: TRBV6-5; J gene: TRBJ2-1; CDR3 protein: ASSYSGGSYNEQF
V gene: TRBV10-3; J gene: TRBJ2-1; CDR3 protein: AISNKGQRGSYNEQF
V gene: TRBV4-2; J gene: TRBJ1-1; CDR3 protein: ASSQEGERNTEAF
V gene: TRBV7-9; J gene: TRBJ1-1; CDR3 protein: ASSLDILGARTEAF
V gene: TRBV14; J gene: TRBJ2-1; CDR3 protein: ASSPKTSGNYNEQF
V gene: TRBV27; J gene: TRBJ2-3; CDR3 protein: ASSLSRGVDTQY
V gene: TRBV6-1; J gene: TRBJ2-1; CDR3 protein: ASSSEGRNEQF
V gene: TRBV9; J gene: .; CDR3 protein: ASRRGGAGSTYEQY
V gene: TRBV7-9; J gene: TRBJ2-1; CDR3 protein: SSSLVKIATYNEQF
V gene: TRBV19; J gene: TRBJ2-1; CDR3 protein: ASAFGGTYNEQF
V gene: TRBV19; J gene: TRBJ2-5; CDR3 protein: ASSMGLAKGLYQETQY
V gene: TRBV28; J gene: TRBJ1-2; CDR3 protein: ASSTPTRFYGYT